The next 18 T cell receptor beta chains were all read from a single sample in a study of T cells in Graves' hyperthyroidism and ophthalmopathy. The CDR3 regions of TCR beta were amplified from RNA transcripts. Researchers ran a first-round RT-PCR on the TCR CDR3 using the HTBI primer set. TCRdb fed the multiplex PCR reads into MiXCR, producing one record per CDR3 protein. Altogether 550,000 to 800,000 distinct CDR3 sequences are present, around 16% being singletons, with the ten largest covering less than 20%. Input material: blood. These receptors were collected from a man aged 45-60 years with Graves' hyperthyroidism.

This clonotype was detected many times. The gene calls are TRBV12-3 or TRBV12-4 and TRBJ2-2; 7 bases fit TRBD2. Losses at the gene ends were 6 bases for V and 5 bases for J; bases not matched to a gene: 9. The CDR3 is 15 amino acids. This CDR3 is CASRSRTRRTGELFF. The CDR3, as DNA: TGTGCCAGCAGATCAAGGACTAGAAGGACCGGGGAGCTGTTTTTT.

This clonotype was found many times. The V gene is TRBV6-1, the J gene TRBJ1-1, with TRBD1 matching 10 bases. The J segment lost 1 base and the V segment lost 7 bases, leaving 3 bases of the junction unmatched. CDR1 is MNHNS and CDR2 is SASEGT in the germline V gene. The CDR3 has 14 residues. CDR3 region: CASTRDRGNTEAFF. DNA of the CDR3: TGTGCCAGCACCCGGGACAGGGGGAACACTGAAGCTTTCTTT.

This clonotype was detected many times. The J gene is TRBJ2-1, the V gene TRBV28, with a weak D call TRBD1 (6 bases). This CDR3 contains 15 residues. Trimming took off 3 bases at V and 4 bases at J, with 13 bases between the two ends. Germline values: CDR1 MDHEN, CDR2 SYDVKM. The DNA of the CDR3 is TGTGCCAGCAGTTTGTTGGACAGCGTATACAATGAGCAGTTCTTC. It codes for CASSLLDSVYNEQFF.

This chain joins TRBV5-1 and TRBJ2-3; 8 bases map to TRBD1. This CDR3 has 15 residues. The V gene's germline CDR1 is SGHRS and CDR2 YFSETQ. Germline trimming cut 2 bases from V and 4 bases from J; bases unmatched to any gene: 6. CDR3 DNA sequence: TGCGCCAGCAGCTTATGGACAGGGTTAGCAGATACGCAGTATTTT. It translates to CASSLWTGLADTQYF.

There are a few counts of this clonotype. V is TRBV4-3 and J is TRBJ2-7; 8 bases are shared with TRBD1. V lost 0 bases to trimming and J lost 2 bases; unmatched junction nucleotides: 9. This CDR3 spans 17 amino acids. The germline gives CDR1 LGHNA, CDR2 YSLEER. CDR3 sequence: CASSQEYGQGMTYEQYF. Here the CDR3 DNA reads TGCGCCAGCAGCCAAGAATATGGACAGGGAATGACCTACGAGCAGTACTTC.

This clonotype was seen repeatedly, ten times or more. The chain combines TRBV7-9 with TRBJ2-7; TRBD1 aligns across 9 bases. Germline CDR1 reads SEHNR; CDR2 reads FQNEAQ (reference sequence). The CDR3 spans 14 residues. J gave up 2 bases and V 6 bases, and 5 bases lay outside the gene matches. CDR3 loop: CASSWTGVPYEQYF. CDR3 bases: TGTGCCAGCAGTTGGACAGGGGTCCCCTACGAGCAGTACTTC. The whole variable domain, remainder taken from reference TRBV7-9 and TRBJ2-7, is DTGVSQNPRHKITKRGQNVTFRCDPISEHNRLYWYRQTLGQGPEFLTYFQNEAQLEKSRLLSDRFSAERPKGSFSTLEIQRTEQGDSAMYLCASSWTGVPYEQYFGPGTRLTVT.

CDR3 in DNA: TGTGCCAGCATTGCGCGGGACCCTTACACCGGGGAGCTGTTTTTT. Amino acid sequence: CASIARDPYTGELFF. The chain is built from TRBV12-3 or TRBV12-4 and TRBJ2-2; tentatively, D is TRBD2 (6 bases). The V end lost 7 bases, the J end lost 3 bases, and 15 bases lay between the germline ends. This CDR3 has 15 amino acids.

This clonotype was counted many times. V is TRBV5-1 and J is TRBJ2-7; no clear D. With 0 bases removed from V and 3 bases from J, the gap between germline ends came to 7 bases. The CDR3 has 13 residues. CDR1 is SGHRS, CDR2 YFSETQ, per germline. CDR3 sequence (DNA): TGCGCCAGCAGCTTGGCCAGTAACTACGAGCAGTACTTC. This translates into CASSLASNYEQYF.

This clonotype came up many times. The chain is built from TRBV12-3 or TRBV12-4 and TRBJ2-7, with 8 bases matching TRBD2. The ends lost 3 bases at V and 3 bases at J; junction bases unmatched: 7. This CDR3 spans 15 amino acids. CDR3 protein: CASSLATSGIYEQYF. The DNA for the CDR3 is TGTGCCAGCAGTTTGGCAACTAGCGGAATCTACGAGCAGTACTTC.

The table lists this clonotype with many counts. The J gene is TRBJ2-3, the V gene TRBV20-1; 7 positions match TRBD2. Germline assignment: CDR1 DFQATT and CDR2 SNEGSKA (reference sequence). The junction had 10 bases not matched to a gene; V was cut back by 3 bases and J by 4 bases. The CDR3 covers 15 residues. CDR3 sequence: CSASLRTRGADTQYF. The DNA of the CDR3 is TGCAGTGCTAGTCTTCGGACTCGGGGGGCAGATACGCAGTATTTT.

The V call is TRBV9, the J call TRBJ2-5, with 8 bases lining up with TRBD2. Per the germline V gene, CDR1 is SGDLS and CDR2 is YYNGEE. V was pared by 0 bases and J by 1 base, with 2 bases of the junction left unmatched. The length of the CDR3 is 15 residues. As DNA, the CDR3 is TGTGCCAGCAGCGTAGTAGCGGGGCCCCAAGAGACCCAGTACTTC. The encoded protein is CASSVVAGPQETQYF.

This clonotype was detected a few times. The chain has TRBV7-9 and TRBJ1-3; D perhaps matches TRBD1 (6 bases). V was pared by 5 bases and J by 4 bases, with 12 bases between. In germline, CDR1 is SEHNR, CDR2 FQNEAQ (reference sequence). This CDR3 has 14 amino acids. The CDR3, as DNA: TGTGCCAGCAGCAACAGGGTAGCCGGAAACACCATATATTTT. It is translated as CASSNRVAGNTIYF.

The table lists this clonotype with many counts. The V and J genes are TRBV7-2 and TRBJ1-6; a possible D gene is TRBD1 (5 bases). The germline V gene has CDR1 SGHTA and CDR2 FQGNSA. This CDR3 has 12 residues. V was shortened by 5 bases and J by 11 bases, with 10 bases between the two germline ends. The CDR3 coding sequence is TGTGCCAGCAGCCATCAGGGAGCACCCCTCCACTTT. Protein: CASSHQGAPLHF.

This clonotype came up a few times. The V and J genes are TRBV20-1 and TRBJ2-1, with 10 nucleotides matching TRBD2. J lost 8 bases, V lost 6 bases, and 7 bases had no gene match. CDR1 and CDR2 from the germline V gene are DFQATT and SNEGSKA (reference sequence). This CDR3 is built from 13 residues. The CDR3 region is CSAAGGPIDEQFF. In DNA form, the CDR3 reads TGCAGTGCAGCGGGAGGGCCTATCGATGAGCAGTTCTTC.

In this sample, this clonotype turned up many times. V is TRBV28 and J is TRBJ1-2; D remains unclear. The CDR3 contains 12 residues. Germline assignment: CDR1 MDHEN and CDR2 SYDVKM. Between the trimmed V and J ends, which lost 6 bases and 8 bases, there was a span of 13 bases. The CDR3 loop is CASRTFIGGYTF. Here the CDR3 DNA reads TGTGCCAGCAGGACCTTCATTGGAGGCTACACCTTC.

This chain links TRBV12-3 or TRBV12-4 with TRBJ1-2, with TRBD1 matching over 8 bases. V trimming: 2 bases; J trimming: 6 bases; junction bases outside the gene matches: 8. The CDR3 spans 15 residues. The CDR3, as DNA: TGTGCCAGCAGTTTATCGCAGGGGGCTAAAGATGGCTACACCTTC. It yields the protein CASSLSQGAKDGYTF.

V and J are TRBV6-1 and TRBJ2-7; a possible D gene is TRBD1 (6 bases). The germline V gene encodes CDR1 MNHNS and CDR2 SASEGT. The CDR3 sequence is 14 residues long. V was cut by 7 bases and J by 2 bases, with 15 bases left in between. In DNA form, the CDR3 reads TGTGCCAGCACCGAACCGGACAGCACCTACGAGCAGTACTTC. This gives the protein CASTEPDSTYEQYF.

This clonotype has at least ten counts. The rearrangement links TRBV27 to TRBJ1-1, with TRBD1 matching over 10 bases. V was pared by 3 bases and J by 1 base, with 11 bases of the junction left unmatched. From germline, CDR1 is MNHEY and CDR2 SMNVEV (reference sequence). This CDR3 is 18 amino acids long. The CDR3 bases are TGTGCCAGCAGTTTTTGGGGACAGGGGCTGAACCGGAACACTGAAGCTTTCTTT. Protein sequence: CASSFWGQGLNRNTEAFF.